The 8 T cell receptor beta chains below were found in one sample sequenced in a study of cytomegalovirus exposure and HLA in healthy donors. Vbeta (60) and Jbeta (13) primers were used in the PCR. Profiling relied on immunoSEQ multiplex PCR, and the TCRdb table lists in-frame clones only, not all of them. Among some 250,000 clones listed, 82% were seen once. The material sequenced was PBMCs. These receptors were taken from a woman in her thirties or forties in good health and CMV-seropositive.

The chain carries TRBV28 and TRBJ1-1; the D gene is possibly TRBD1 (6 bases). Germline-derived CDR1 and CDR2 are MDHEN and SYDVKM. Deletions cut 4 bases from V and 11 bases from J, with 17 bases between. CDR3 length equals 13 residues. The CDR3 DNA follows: TGTGCCAGCAGTTACTGGACAGCTAGAACCGCTTTCTTT. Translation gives CASSYWTARTAFF.

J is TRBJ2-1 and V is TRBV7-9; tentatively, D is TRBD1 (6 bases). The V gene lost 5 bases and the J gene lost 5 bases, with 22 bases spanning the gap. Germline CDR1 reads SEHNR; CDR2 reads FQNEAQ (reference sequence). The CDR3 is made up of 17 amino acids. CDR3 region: CASSPKPNRVADNEQFF. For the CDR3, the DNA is TGTGCCAGCAGCCCGAAACCAAACAGGGTGGCGGACAATGAGCAGTTCTTC.

DNA of the CDR3: TGTGCCAGCAGATTACAGGGTGGCACTGAAGCTTTCTTT. Residues: CASRLQGGTEAFF. This rearrangement joins TRBV6-1 to TRBJ1-1; tentative D call: TRBD1 (6 bases). Trimming took 6 bases from V and 4 from J, leaving 12 bases between them. The germline V gene has CDR1 MNHNS and CDR2 SASEGT. The CDR3 loop spans 13 amino acids.

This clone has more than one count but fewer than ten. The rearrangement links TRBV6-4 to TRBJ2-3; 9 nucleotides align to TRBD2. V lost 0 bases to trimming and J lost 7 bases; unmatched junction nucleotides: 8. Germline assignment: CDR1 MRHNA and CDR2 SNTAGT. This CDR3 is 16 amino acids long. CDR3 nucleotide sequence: TGTGCCAGCAGTGACTCAGGCGGGGGGGCCGGGAATACGCAGTATTTT. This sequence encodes CASSDSGGGAGNTQYF.

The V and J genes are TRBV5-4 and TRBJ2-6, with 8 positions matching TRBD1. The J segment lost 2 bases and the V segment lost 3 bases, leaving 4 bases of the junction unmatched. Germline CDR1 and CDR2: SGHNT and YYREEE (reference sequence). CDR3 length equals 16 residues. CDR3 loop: CASSSGQGPGANVLTF. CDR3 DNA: TGTGCCAGCAGCTCCGGACAGGGCCCTGGGGCCAACGTCCTGACTTTC.

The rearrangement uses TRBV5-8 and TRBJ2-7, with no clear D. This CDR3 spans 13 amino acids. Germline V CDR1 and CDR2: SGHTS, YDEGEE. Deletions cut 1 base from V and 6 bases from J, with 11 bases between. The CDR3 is CASSLYRVGEQYF. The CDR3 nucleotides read TGTGCCAGCAGCTTGTATAGAGTCGGCGAGCAGTACTTC.

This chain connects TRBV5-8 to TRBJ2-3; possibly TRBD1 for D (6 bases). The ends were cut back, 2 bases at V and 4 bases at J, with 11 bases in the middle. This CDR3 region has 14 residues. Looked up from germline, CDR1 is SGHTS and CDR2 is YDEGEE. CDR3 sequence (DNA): TGTGCCAGCAGCTTACGACAGGACCCAGATACGCAGTATTTT. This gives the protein CASSLRQDPDTQYF.

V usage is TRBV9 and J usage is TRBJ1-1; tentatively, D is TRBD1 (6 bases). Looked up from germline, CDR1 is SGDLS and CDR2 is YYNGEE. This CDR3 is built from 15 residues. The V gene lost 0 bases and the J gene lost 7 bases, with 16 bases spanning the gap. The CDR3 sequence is CASSVVHSDSREAFF. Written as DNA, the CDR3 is TGTGCCAGCAGCGTAGTTCATTCGGACAGTCGTGAAGCTTTCTTT. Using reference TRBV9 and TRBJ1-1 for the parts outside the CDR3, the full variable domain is DSGVTQTPKHLITATGQRVTLRCSPRSGDLSVYWYQQSLDQGLQFLIQYYNGEERAKGNILERFSAQQFPDLHSELNLSSLELGDSALYFCASSVVHSDSREAFFGQGTRLTVV.